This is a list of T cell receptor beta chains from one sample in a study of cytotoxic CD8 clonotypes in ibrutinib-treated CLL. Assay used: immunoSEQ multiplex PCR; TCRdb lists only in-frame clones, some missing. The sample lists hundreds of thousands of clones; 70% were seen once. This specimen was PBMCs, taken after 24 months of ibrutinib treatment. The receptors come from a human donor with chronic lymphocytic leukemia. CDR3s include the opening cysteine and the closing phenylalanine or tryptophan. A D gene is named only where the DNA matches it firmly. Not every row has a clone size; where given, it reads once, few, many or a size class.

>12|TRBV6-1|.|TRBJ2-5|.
TGTGCCAGCAGTGAGGGAGGAGAGACCCAGTACTTC
CASSEGGETQYF
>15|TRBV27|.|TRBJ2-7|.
TGTGCCAGCAGTCCCCTGGGGGGCGGCTCCTACGAGCAGTACTTC
CASSPLGGGSYEQYF
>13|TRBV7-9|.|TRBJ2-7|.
TGTGCCAGCAGCCCAAAGACAGGTTACGAGCAGTACTTC
CASSPKTGYEQYF
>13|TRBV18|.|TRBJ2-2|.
TGTGCCAGCTCACCAGAGAACACCGGGGAGCTGTTTTTT
CASSPENTGELFF
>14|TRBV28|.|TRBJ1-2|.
TGTGCCAGCAGACTCTCGGGGGCGGGCTATGGCTACACCTTC
CASRLSGAGYGYTF
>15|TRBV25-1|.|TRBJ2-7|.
TGTGCCAGCAGCCCTAAGCGGGTTAGCTCCTACGAGCAGTACTTC
CASSPKRVSSYEQYF
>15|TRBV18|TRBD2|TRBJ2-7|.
TGTGCCAGCTCACCACTGAGCGGGATTACCTACGAGCAGTACTTC
CASSPLSGITYEQYF
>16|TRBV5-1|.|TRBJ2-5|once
TGCGCCAGCAGAGCTTGGAGGCAGAGTGGGGAAGAGACCCAGTACTTC
CASRAWRQSGEETQYF
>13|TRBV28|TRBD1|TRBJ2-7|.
TGTGCCACCCGACAGGGGGCCACCTACGAGCAGTACTTC
CATRQGATYEQYF
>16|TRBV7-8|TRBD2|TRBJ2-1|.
TGTGCCAGCAGCTTAAAACTAGCGGTGGGGAAAACAGAGCAGTTCTTC
CASSLKLAVGKTEQFF
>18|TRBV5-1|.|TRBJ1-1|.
TGCGCCAGCAGCTCCCAGGGAAGGAGAACCGTTGGAGGGACTGAAGCTTTCTTT
CASSSQGRRTVGGTEAFF
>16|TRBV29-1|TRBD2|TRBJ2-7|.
TGCAGCGTTGGGACTAGCGGGGGACCCAGGACCCACGAGCAGTACTTC
CSVGTSGGPRTHEQYF
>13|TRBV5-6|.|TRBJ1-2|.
TGTGCCAGCAGCTTGGTTGATTCCTATGGCTACACCTTC
CASSLVDSYGYTF
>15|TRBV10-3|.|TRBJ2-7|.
TGTGCCATCAGCGATGACTCAAGGCCCCGTCTTGAGCAGTACTTC
CAISDDSRPRLEQYF
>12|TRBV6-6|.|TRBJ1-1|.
TGTGCCGCCGGAAGAACTAACACTGAAGCTTTCTTT
CAAGRTNTEAFF
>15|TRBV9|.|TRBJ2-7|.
TGTGCCAGCAGCGTAGGTACTGAGGGCCCCTACGAGCAGTACTTC
CASSVGTEGPYEQYF
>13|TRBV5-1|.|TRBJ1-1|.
TGCGCCAGCAGCCCCCTGGGAGGGACTGAAGCTTTCTTT
CASSPLGGTEAFF